These T cell receptor beta chains were read from a single sample in a study of blood T cell repertoires in COVID-19. The data were produced by immunoSEQ multiplex PCR, yet TCRdb's version contains in-frame clones alone and is incomplete. The repertoire holds fewer than 400,000 clones, with around nine tenths as singletons. Sequencing was done on a sample of PBMCs or T cells enriched from blood (not recorded which). These receptor sequences come from a woman in her forties or fifties who had recovered from COVID-19. Both conserved end residues are trimmed from each CDR3.

v_call,j_call,cdr3_aa
TRBV18,TRBJ1-2,ASSPPSGDYGYT
TRBV11-2,TRBJ1-2,ASSLTDSTNYGYT
TRBV2,TRBJ1-4,ASRKDYYNEKLF
TRBV7-2,TRBJ2-1,ASSPGRPGVAYNEQF
TRBV2,TRBJ1-3,ASSLRGNTIY
TRBV5-1,TRBJ2-1,ASSGTGEPEQF
TRBV15,TRBJ2-2,ATSRDLQSGELF
TRBV29-1,TRBJ2-2,SALKWTGGNTGELF
TRBV12-3/TRBV12-4,TRBJ1-1,ASSMGRSTEAF
TRBV6-5,TRBJ2-7,ASIKGQGVRYEQY
TRBV27,TRBJ1-3,ASSSLNSGNTIY
TRBV5-5,TRBJ2-7,ASSFGTGPYEQY
TRBV30,TRBJ2-7,AWSARGSYEQY
TRBV5-1,TRBJ2-7,ASSLVAGLSSYEQY
TRBV2,TRBJ1-2,ASSERGGMDGYT
TRBV7-7,TRBJ1-4,ASSRNDRVGEKLF
TRBV27,TRBJ2-1,ATTSGSYNEQF
TRBV6-5,TRBJ1-2,ASSEAGNYGYT
TRBV5-4,TRBJ1-2,ASSSEQSYGYT
TRBV2,TRBJ1-1,ASSVTENTEAF
TRBV28,TRBJ1-5,ASRGPGGGQPQH
TRBV10-3,TRBJ1-3,AITATGNGNTIY
TRBV15,TRBJ2-3,ATSNPSLAGMDTQY
TRBV29-1,TRBJ1-1,SVEIQGLRGSTEAF
TRBV9,TRBJ1-6,ASSEHGGFYNSPLH
TRBV4-3,TRBJ1-1,ASSHRWGHREAF
TRBV4-1,TRBJ1-2,ASSQWAVTGRAQYGYT
TRBV4-3,TRBJ2-1,ASSQERETDSYNEQF
TRBV9,TRBJ2-1,ASSNPWGDGQF
TRBV9,TRBJ2-5,ASTELADQETQY
TRBV3-1/TRBV3-2,TRBJ1-1,ASSQGTVVTEAF
TRBV5-5,TRBJ2-5,ASSPGWGRQETQY
TRBV18,TRBJ1-1,ASSPGASNTEAF
TRBV7-2,TRBJ1-5,ASSPFTGLSDQPQH
TRBV19,TRBJ2-2,ASREILIRDTGELF
TRBV19,TRBJ1-2,ASKGDRGQRNYGYT
TRBV9,TRBJ1-2,ASSVGPPEMNYGYT